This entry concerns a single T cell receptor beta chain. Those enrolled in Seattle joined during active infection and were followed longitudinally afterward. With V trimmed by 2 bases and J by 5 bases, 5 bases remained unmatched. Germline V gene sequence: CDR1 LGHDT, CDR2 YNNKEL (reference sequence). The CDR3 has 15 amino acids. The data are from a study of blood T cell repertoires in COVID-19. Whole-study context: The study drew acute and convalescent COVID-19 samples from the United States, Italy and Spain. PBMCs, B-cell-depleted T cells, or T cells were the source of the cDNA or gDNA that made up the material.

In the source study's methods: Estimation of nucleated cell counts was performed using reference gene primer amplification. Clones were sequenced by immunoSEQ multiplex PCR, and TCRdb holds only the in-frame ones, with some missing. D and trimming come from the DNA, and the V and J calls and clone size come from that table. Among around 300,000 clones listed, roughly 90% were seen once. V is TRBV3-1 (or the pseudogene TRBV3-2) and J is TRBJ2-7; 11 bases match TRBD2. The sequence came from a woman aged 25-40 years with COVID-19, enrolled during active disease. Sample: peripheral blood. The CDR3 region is CASSQLAGGSDEQYF. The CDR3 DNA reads TGTGCCAGCAGCCAATTAGCGGGAGGGTCAGACGAGCAGTACTTC.